This T cell receptor beta chain is from a study of T-cell memory formation after mild COVID-19. MiXCR, applied by TCRdb to the 5' RACE reads, yields one record per CDR3 protein. The sample records 250,000 or so distinct CDR3 sequences, around 17% being singletons. This clonotype was counted only a few times. Its antigen is currently unknown. Study-wide results and limits: CM and EM subsets held most contracting CD4+ clones; EMRA held CD8+ ones.

CDR1 is DFQATT, CDR2 SNEGSKA, per germline (reference sequence). The ends were cut back, 3 bases at V and 0 bases at J, with 9 bases in the middle. This CDR3 is 15 amino acids long. This sequence joins TRBV20-1 and TRBJ2-6; D not resolved. This TCR derives from a man aged 18 to 35 who had mild COVID-19 (a few samples of this study predate the infection). Cell type and time point are not known. Sequenced: PBMCs or a T cell subset sorted from them (not recorded which). CDR3 coding DNA: TGCAGTGCTAGGGACGGGTACTCTGGGGCCAACGTCCTGACTTTC. This gives the protein CSARDGYSGANVLTF.